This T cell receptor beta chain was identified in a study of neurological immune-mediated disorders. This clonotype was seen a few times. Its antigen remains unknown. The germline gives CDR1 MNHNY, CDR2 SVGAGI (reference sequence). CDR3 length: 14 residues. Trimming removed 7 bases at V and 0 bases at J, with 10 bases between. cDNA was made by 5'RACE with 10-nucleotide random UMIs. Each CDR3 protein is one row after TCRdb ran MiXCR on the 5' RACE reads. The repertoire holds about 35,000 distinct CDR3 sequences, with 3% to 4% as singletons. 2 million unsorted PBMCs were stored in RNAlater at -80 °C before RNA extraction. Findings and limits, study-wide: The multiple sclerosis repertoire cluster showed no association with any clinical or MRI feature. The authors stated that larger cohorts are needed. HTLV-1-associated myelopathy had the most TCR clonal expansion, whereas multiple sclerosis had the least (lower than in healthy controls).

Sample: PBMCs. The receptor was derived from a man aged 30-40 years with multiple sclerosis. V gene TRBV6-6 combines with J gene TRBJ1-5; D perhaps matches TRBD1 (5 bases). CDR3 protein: CASIGASSNQPQHF. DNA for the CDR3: TGTGCCAGCATCGGGGCCAGTAGCAATCAGCCCCAGCATTTT.